This T cell receptor beta chain emerged from a study of T cell changes during pregnancy in multiple sclerosis. Only in-frame clones appear in the TCRdb table, and some are missing; sequencing was by immunoSEQ multiplex PCR. The sample includes roughly 76,000 clones, under 95% of them seen just once. The V gene end was trimmed by 2 bases and the J gene end by 11 bases; junction bases not matched to a gene: 19. The germline CDR1 and CDR2 sequences are SGHNT and YYREEE (reference sequence). The CDR3 is 17 amino acids. The receptor comes from a female donor with multiple sclerosis, enrolled in a pregnancy study. This sample comprised CD4+ T cells from peripheral blood mononuclear cells, obtained in the second trimester of pregnancy. The chain combines TRBV5-4 with TRBJ1-2, with 9 bases matching TRBD1. CDR3 protein: CASSFPGQGHKSGGYTF. The CDR3 region has the DNA TGTGCCAGCAGCTTTCCGGGACAGGGCCACAAGTCGGGGGGGTACACCTTC.